This T cell receptor beta chain originates from a study of T cells in Graves' hyperthyroidism and ophthalmopathy. Amplified regions were TCR beta CDR3 sequences from RNA transcripts. TCR CDR3 regions were first amplified by RT-PCR with HTBI primers. TCRdb reprocessed the multiplex PCR reads with MiXCR, giving one entry per CDR3 protein. The table records 300,000 to 500,000 distinct CDR3 sequences, about 15% of them present only once. From germline, CDR1 is MNHEY and CDR2 SMNVEV (reference sequence). Trimming took 3 bases from V and 8 from J, leaving 17 bases between them. The CDR3 runs to 15 residues. A few counts support this clonotype.

The V call is TRBV27, the J call TRBJ2-1, with D possibly being TRBD2 (5 bases). The clonotype originates from a woman aged 25 to 39 with Graves' hyperthyroidism. The sample was blood. CDR3 sequence (DNA): TGTGCCAGCAGTTTCCGGCGGCCAGAGAGGGATGAGCAGTTCTTC. Its translation: CASSFRRPERDEQFF.